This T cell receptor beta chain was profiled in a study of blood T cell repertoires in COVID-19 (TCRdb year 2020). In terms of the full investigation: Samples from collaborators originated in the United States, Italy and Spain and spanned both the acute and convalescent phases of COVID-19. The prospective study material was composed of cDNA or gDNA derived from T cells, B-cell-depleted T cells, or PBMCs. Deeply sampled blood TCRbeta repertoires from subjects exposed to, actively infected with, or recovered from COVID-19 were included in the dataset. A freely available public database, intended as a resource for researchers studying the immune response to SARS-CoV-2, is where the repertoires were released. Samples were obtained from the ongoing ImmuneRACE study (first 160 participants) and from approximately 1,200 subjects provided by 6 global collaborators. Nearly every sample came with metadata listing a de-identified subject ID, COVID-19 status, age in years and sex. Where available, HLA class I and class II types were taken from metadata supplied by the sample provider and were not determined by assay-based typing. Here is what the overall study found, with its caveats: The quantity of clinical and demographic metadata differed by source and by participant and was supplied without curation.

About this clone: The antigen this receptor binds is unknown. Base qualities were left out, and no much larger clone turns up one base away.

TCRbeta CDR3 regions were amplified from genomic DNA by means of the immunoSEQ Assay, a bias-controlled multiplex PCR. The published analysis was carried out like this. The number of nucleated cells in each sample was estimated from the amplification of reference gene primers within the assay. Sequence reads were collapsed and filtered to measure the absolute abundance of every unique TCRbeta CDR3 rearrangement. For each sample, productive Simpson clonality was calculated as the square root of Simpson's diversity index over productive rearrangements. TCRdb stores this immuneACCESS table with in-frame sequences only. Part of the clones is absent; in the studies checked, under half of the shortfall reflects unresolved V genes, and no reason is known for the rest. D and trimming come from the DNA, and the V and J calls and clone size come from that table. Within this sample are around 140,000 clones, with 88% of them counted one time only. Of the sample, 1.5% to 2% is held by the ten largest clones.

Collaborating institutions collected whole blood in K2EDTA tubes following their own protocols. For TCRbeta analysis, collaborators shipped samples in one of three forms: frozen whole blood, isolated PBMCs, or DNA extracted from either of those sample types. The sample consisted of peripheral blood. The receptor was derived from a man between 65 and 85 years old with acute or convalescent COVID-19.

The DNA sequence is as follows: TGTGCCACCAGTGATCAACGGGACTTGGCAGATACGCAGTATTTT. Translated, this gives CATSDQRDLADTQYF. The chain employs TRBV24-1 and TRBJ2-3; a tentative D match to TRBD2 spans 6 bases. V gives up 3 bases and J gives up 4 bases, and the segment between their germline ends measures 13 bases. Reading from cysteine to phenylalanine, the CDR3 counts 15 amino acids. Only the CDR3 part of the read is kept: 45 bases, read in frame from the first base. The germline V gene specifies KGHDR as CDR1 and SFDVKD as CDR2.